This T cell receptor beta chain was identified during a study of T cell repertoires in breast cancer. At the level of the study: Samples were breast cancer tumors, lymph nodes and blood from patients, and control blood.

CDR1 and CDR2 from the germline V gene are SNHLY and FYNNEI. Trimming stripped 2 bases from V and 2 bases from J, with 6 bases between. The CDR3 length is 13 residues. Whole-study results and caveats: Eight TRBV7 primers may have caused mispriming bias toward TRBV7 in shared TCRs. Partial tumor sampling and removing singletons may have missed real antitumor TCRs.

The expanded emulsion RT-PCR method captured paired alpha and beta chains from CD8+ T cells. Concerning this clonotype itself: The target antigen is unknown.

Unpaired genes were suppressed by blocking oligonucleotides during a second nested PCR. Each emulsion RT-PCR held 5,000-250,000 T cells with C-region, Stepout and V-region primers. TCRdb processed the emulsion pairing reads anew with MiXCR; each CDR3 protein has one entry. Of tens of thousands of distinct CDR3 sequences listed, about 41% were seen once; the top ten hold roughly 60%. This sequence originates from a pool of human donors with breast cancer or a healthy control (not recorded which). The rearrangement links TRBV2 to TRBJ1-1; D uncertain. Sequencing was done on a sample of CD8+ T cells. The CDR3 region is CASSEIHNTEAFF. In nucleotides, the CDR3 is TGTGCCAGCAGTGAAATTCATAACACTGAAGCTTTCTTT.